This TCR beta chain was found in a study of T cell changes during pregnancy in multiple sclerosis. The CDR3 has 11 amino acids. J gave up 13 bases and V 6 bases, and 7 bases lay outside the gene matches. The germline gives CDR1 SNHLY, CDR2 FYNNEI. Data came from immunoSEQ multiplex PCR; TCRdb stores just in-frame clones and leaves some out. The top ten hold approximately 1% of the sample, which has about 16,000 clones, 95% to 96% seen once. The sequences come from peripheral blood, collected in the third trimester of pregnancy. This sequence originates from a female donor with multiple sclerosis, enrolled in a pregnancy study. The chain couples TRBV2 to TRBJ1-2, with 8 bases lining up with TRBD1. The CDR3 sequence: CASRYQGAGTF. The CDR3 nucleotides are TGTGCCAGCAGATACCAGGGGGCAGGCACCTTC.